This is a list of T cell receptor beta chains from one sample in a study of T cells in Graves' hyperthyroidism and ophthalmopathy. TCRdb ran MiXCR on the multiplex PCR reads and lists one entry per CDR3 protein. In the table there are over 300,000 distinct CDR3 sequences, roughly an eighth of which are singletons. Material: blood. The receptors stem from a woman in her thirties or forties with Graves' ophthalmopathy. Both conserved end residues are trimmed from each CDR3.

TRBJ1-4 TRBV28 ASSNTGGYEKLF
TRBJ2-1 TRBV7-2 ASRGGGAAGWNEQF
TRBJ2-3 TRBV10-3 AISDPGQSTDTQY
TRBJ1-4 TRBV27 ASSDRNLNNEKLF
TRBJ1-5 TRBV5-6 ASNRAGRNQPQH
TRBJ2-7 TRBV3-1 ASSQDLDHEQY
TRBJ2-1 TRBV29-1 SVEDTVLAGTYNEQF
TRBJ2-1 TRBV5-4 ASSLDSYNEQF
TRBJ2-1 TRBV7-2 ASSSSGLAYNEQF
TRBJ1-1 TRBV20-1 SAEGKGVGTEAF
TRBJ1-1 TRBV12-3/TRBV12-4 ASSLAGGTEAF
TRBJ2-3 TRBV20-1 SARVPSPKADTQY
TRBJ1-1 TRBV2 ASSRQGLTEAF
TRBJ1-2 TRBV7-2 ASSLGRGRGQVGYGYT
TRBJ2-5 TRBV5-6 ASSGTGGQVETQY
TRBJ2-5 TRBV10-2 ASSESPRASGGQETQY
TRBJ2-7 TRBV7-9 ASSLRRVPLLEQY
TRBJ1-5 TRBV10-3 AISESFRGGNQPQH
TRBJ2-7 TRBV3-1 ASSQRRLAGFEQY
TRBJ2-1 TRBV6-1 ASSERGTITYNEQF
TRBJ1-1 TRBV7-9 ASSFRDLATEAF
TRBJ2-1 TRBV5-1 ASSLGGGRSSYNEQF
TRBJ1-1 TRBV28 ASSHRGLQAF
TRBJ1-1 TRBV11-2 ASSLVAGTNTEAF
TRBJ1-4 TRBV7-8 ASRTGFATNEKLF
TRBJ2-5 TRBV19 ASSLTGTRQETQY
TRBJ2-1 TRBV5-6 ASSLELAAFNEQF
TRBJ2-7 TRBV5-1 ASSLVGDGGEQY
TRBJ2-1 TRBV7-8 ASSSQSAGEP
TRBJ1-2 TRBV27 ASRPTGANGYT
TRBJ2-2 TRBV7-2 ASSARQTNTGELF
TRBJ2-1 TRBV20-1 SAQEFTLYFNEQF
TRBJ2-5 TRBV10-3 AITRTSGEETQY
TRBJ2-3 TRBV19 ASSETLGLVGTDTQY
TRBJ2-4 TRBV12-3/TRBV12-4 ASTAFRDLGSKNIQY
TRBJ1-5 TRBV19 ASSSGTGVQPQH
TRBJ2-1 TRBV7-9 ASRESGSVYNEQF